This record looks at one T cell receptor beta chain sequence and its context. Its antigen remains unidentified. The junction does not match germline at one end; this may be a read error. The sample comes from a study of identical twins. Study findings and constraints: A cross-sectional statistical analysis, not follow-up of the same donors, supported the conclusions.

The CDR3 is 16 residues long. Germline loops: CDR1 SGHRS, CDR2 YFSETQ. TCRdb used MiXCR to reprocess the 5' RACE reads, holding one entry per CDR3 protein. The data contain approximately 1.8 million distinct CDR3 sequences, about 32% of them singletons. The TCR sequence derives from a newborn girl in good health. The chain links TRBV5-1 to TRBJ2-1; no reliable D call. The specimen sequenced was cord blood. In nucleotides, the CDR3 is TGCGCCAGCAGCTTGTGGTCAGACCACGGGTACAATGGGCAGTTCTTC. Translation: CASSLWSDHGYNGQFF. Combining the CDR3 with reference TRBV5-1 and TRBJ2-1 gives the whole variable domain KAGVTQTPRYLIKTRGQQVTLSCSPISGHRSVSWYQQTPGQGLQFLFEYFSETQRNKGNFPGRFSGRQFSNSRSEMNVSTLELGDSALYLCASSLWSDHGYNGQFFGPGTRLTVL.